The rows below give T cell receptor beta chains drawn from one sample of a study of shared clonotypes between healthy human individuals. Sequencing used immunoSEQ multiplex PCR; TCRdb keeps in-frame clones, though not all of them. The sample has about 1,900,000 clones, over 85% seen once. Material: naive CD8+ T cells sorted from blood. These receptors were collected from a young man in good health. Each CDR3 is given with its conserved first and last residue. Fields, in order: J gene, V gene, CDR3 protein.

j_gene: TRBJ2-7; v_gene: TRBV28; CDR3aa: CASSLSGKHEQYF
j_gene: TRBJ2-7; v_gene: TRBV4-1; CDR3aa: CASSQGPSLLDEQYF
j_gene: TRBJ1-2; v_gene: TRBV5-1; CDR3aa: CASSLVGGDYGYTF
j_gene: TRBJ2-3; v_gene: TRBV28; CDR3aa: CASSPGRSRTDTQYF
j_gene: TRBJ2-7; v_gene: TRBV9; CDR3aa: CASSVVGTPSYEQYF
j_gene: TRBJ2-7; v_gene: TRBV7-9; CDR3aa: CASSQTSGRSVSYEQYF
j_gene: TRBJ2-7; v_gene: TRBV27; CDR3aa: CASSPGLSYEQYF
j_gene: TRBJ2-3; v_gene: TRBV5-6; CDR3aa: CASSSSPSTDTQYF
j_gene: TRBJ1-3; v_gene: TRBV5-4; CDR3aa: CASSTPGVGGNTIYF
j_gene: TRBJ1-2; v_gene: TRBV19; CDR3aa: CASKAGQAGYGYTF
j_gene: TRBJ2-5; v_gene: TRBV25-1; CDR3aa: CASSEAQRTGVGETQYF
j_gene: TRBJ1-2; v_gene: TRBV27; CDR3aa: CASSFTGGAYGYTF
j_gene: TRBJ1-1; v_gene: TRBV6-1; CDR3aa: CASRETGAYTEAFF
j_gene: TRBJ2-7; v_gene: TRBV4-1; CDR3aa: CASSQESTGLGEQYF
j_gene: TRBJ2-7; v_gene: TRBV19; CDR3aa: CASSIDQESYEQYF
j_gene: TRBJ2-3; v_gene: TRBV5-1; CDR3aa: CASSLGGGATDTQYF
j_gene: TRBJ2-2; v_gene: TRBV5-6; CDR3aa: CASTSSQGSTGELFF
j_gene: TRBJ2-7; v_gene: TRBV27; CDR3aa: CASAEGASGYEQYF
j_gene: TRBJ2-1; v_gene: TRBV15; CDR3aa: CATSREAGNEQFF
j_gene: TRBJ2-7; v_gene: TRBV25-1; CDR3aa: CASSEGQGNHEQYF
j_gene: TRBJ2-7; v_gene: TRBV6-5; CDR3aa: CASSYSLSGVYEQYF
j_gene: TRBJ1-2; v_gene: TRBV19; CDR3aa: CASSGTGAANYGYTF
j_gene: TRBJ2-1; v_gene: TRBV29-1; CDR3aa: CSVEGTTSSYNEQFF
j_gene: TRBJ1-5; v_gene: TRBV6-1; CDR3aa: CAAREGNQPQHF
j_gene: TRBJ2-5; v_gene: TRBV6-1; CDR3aa: CASNTGVETQYF
j_gene: TRBJ1-1; v_gene: TRBV6-6; CDR3aa: CASTHENTFF
j_gene: TRBJ2-3; v_gene: TRBV5-3; CDR3aa: CARSWTSGRFTDTQYF
j_gene: TRBJ2-2; v_gene: TRBV4-1; CDR3aa: CASSQGANTGELFF
j_gene: TRBJ2-1; v_gene: TRBV27; CDR3aa: CASSLLGGVSYNEQFF
j_gene: TRBJ1-1; v_gene: TRBV7-8; CDR3aa: CASSHPGDMNTEAFF
j_gene: TRBJ2-7; v_gene: TRBV7-9; CDR3aa: CASSPVGIHEQYF
j_gene: TRBJ1-6; v_gene: TRBV4-1; CDR3aa: CASSQHTGSYNSPLHF
j_gene: TRBJ2-5; v_gene: TRBV7-9; CDR3aa: CASSLPPAGGSETQYF
j_gene: TRBJ2-1; v_gene: TRBV4-3; CDR3aa: CASAEIYRGRLDEQFF
j_gene: TRBJ1-5; v_gene: TRBV29-1; CDR3aa: CSVGTQGVQPQHF
j_gene: TRBJ2-7; v_gene: TRBV7-9; CDR3aa: CASSLAISYEQYF
j_gene: TRBJ2-2; v_gene: TRBV7-9; CDR3aa: CASSLRTSRPNTGELFF
j_gene: TRBJ1-1; v_gene: TRBV10-2; CDR3aa: CASTHDPNTEAFF
j_gene: TRBJ2-7; v_gene: TRBV5-4; CDR3aa: CASSEGLAGYEQYF
j_gene: TRBJ2-7; v_gene: TRBV19; CDR3aa: CASSFGLFSYEQYF
j_gene: TRBJ2-1; v_gene: TRBV5-8; CDR3aa: CASSLISVEQFF
j_gene: TRBJ2-7; v_gene: TRBV7-2; CDR3aa: CASSLGPPVHEQYF
j_gene: TRBJ2-3; v_gene: TRBV27; CDR3aa: CASSLLGLAGGPALTDTQYF
j_gene: TRBJ2-4; v_gene: TRBV10-1; CDR3aa: CASSEGGQGDIQYF
j_gene: TRBJ2-1; v_gene: TRBV2; CDR3aa: CASISGEGPLAGATANEQFF
j_gene: TRBJ2-2; v_gene: TRBV2; CDR3aa: CASSGRPTGELFF
j_gene: TRBJ1-4; v_gene: TRBV5-3; CDR3aa: CARSLISKGGYEKLFF
j_gene: TRBJ2-3; v_gene: TRBV27; CDR3aa: CASSFWETGTQYF
j_gene: TRBJ2-1; v_gene: TRBV2; CDR3aa: CASSEEAGTYNEQFF
j_gene: TRBJ2-5; v_gene: TRBV11-2; CDR3aa: CASSLEYSLISDGETQYF